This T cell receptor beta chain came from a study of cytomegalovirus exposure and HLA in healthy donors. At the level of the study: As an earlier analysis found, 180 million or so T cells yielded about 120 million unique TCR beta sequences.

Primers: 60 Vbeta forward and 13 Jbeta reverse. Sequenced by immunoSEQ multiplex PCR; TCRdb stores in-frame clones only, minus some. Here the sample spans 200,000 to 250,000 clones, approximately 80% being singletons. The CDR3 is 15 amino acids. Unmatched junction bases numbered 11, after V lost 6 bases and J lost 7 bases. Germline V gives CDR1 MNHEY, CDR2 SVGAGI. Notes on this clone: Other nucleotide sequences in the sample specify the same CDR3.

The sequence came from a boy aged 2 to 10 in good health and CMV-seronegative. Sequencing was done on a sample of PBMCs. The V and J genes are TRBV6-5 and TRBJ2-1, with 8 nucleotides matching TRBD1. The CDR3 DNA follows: TGTGCCAGCAGCCTCGGACAGGGTGAAGTGAATGAGCAGTTCTTC. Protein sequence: CASSLGQGEVNEQFF.